The rows below give T cell receptor beta chains drawn from one sample of a study of radiation and T cells in renal cell carcinoma. Generated by immunoSEQ multiplex PCR, the TCRdb table keeps only in-frame clones and is missing some. The table records about 130,000 clones, 88% of them present only once. This specimen was blood, taken from a patient whose treatment included radiotherapy and nephrectomy. The receptor set was obtained from a woman between 45 and 60 years old with renal cell carcinoma. Both conserved end residues are part of each CDR3. D genes are given only for firm matches. Rows may omit the clone size; those that give it use once, few, many or a size class.

TRBV6-5	NA	many	TRBJ1-5	CASSYSHQPQHF	TGTGCCAGCAGTTACTCCCATCAGCCCCAGCATTTT
TRBV4-1	TRBD1	NA	TRBJ2-5	CASSAQGQTKETQYF	TGCGCCAGCAGCGCACAGGGACAGACGAAAGAGACCCAGTACTTC
TRBV19	NA	NA	TRBJ2-1	CASSISFGGSYNEQFF	TGTGCCAGTAGTATAAGCTTTGGGGGCTCCTACAATGAGCAGTTCTTC
TRBV29-1	NA	once	TRBJ1-2	CSARRGVGGYTF	TGCAGCGCGAGGAGGGGAGTAGGTGGCTACACCTTC
TRBV19	TRBD2	NA	TRBJ2-7	CASSLAGARYEQYF	TGTGCCAGTAGTTTAGCGGGGGCTCGGTACGAGCAGTACTTC
TRBV2	TRBD1	NA	TRBJ1-5	CASSESTGGVQPQHF	TGTGCCAGCAGTGAAAGTACAGGGGGCGTTCAGCCCCAGCATTTT
TRBV6-6	NA	NA	TRBJ2-4	CASSPNIAKNIQYF	TGTGCCAGCAGTCCCAATATAGCCAAAAACATTCAGTACTTC
TRBV6-5	NA	NA	TRBJ2-7	CASSYSQYYEQYF	TGTGCCAGCAGTTACTCGCAGTACTACGAGCAGTACTTC
TRBV18	NA	NA	TRBJ2-7	CASSPGVLAYEQYF	TGTGCCAGCTCCCCGGGCGTTTTGGCCTACGAGCAGTACTTC
TRBV7-9	NA	NA	TRBJ2-2	CASSQISDSANTGELFF	TGTGCCAGCAGCCAAATCTCGGACAGCGCGAACACCGGGGAGCTGTTTTTT
TRBV7-9	NA	once	TRBJ2-3	CASSLAPQANTDTQYF	TGTGCCAGCAGCTTAGCTCCGCAGGCCAACACAGATACGCAGTATTTT
TRBV11-2	TRBD1	NA	TRBJ2-7	CASSLVQGATASYEQYF	TGTGCCAGCAGCTTAGTTCAGGGGGCAACAGCATCCTACGAGCAGTACTTC
TRBV5-3	NA	NA	TRBJ2-7	CARNTRDGVYEQYF	TGTGCCCGAAACACCAGGGATGGGGTTTACGAGCAGTACTTC
TRBV5-1	NA	NA	TRBJ1-1	CASSLVGGLNTEAFF	TGCGCCAGCAGCTTGGTTGGGGGGCTGAACACTGAAGCTTTCTTT
TRBV4-2	TRBD1	NA	TRBJ2-2	CASSQRTGNTGELFF	TGTGCCAGCAGCCAACGGACAGGCAACACCGGGGAGCTGTTTTTT
TRBV6-1	TRBD2	NA	TRBJ2-1	CATVLAGGYNEQFF	TGTGCCACAGTACTAGCGGGGGGGTACAATGAGCAGTTCTTC